This T cell receptor beta chain was recovered during a study of human T cells and chemical hapten exposure. Study conclusions and caveats: Because all patients had alopecia, their immune responses might differ from healthy ones. TCRs exceeding a frequency of 1 in 1000 stayed unchanged under DPC sensitization.

CDR1 and CDR2 (germline): SGHDN, FVKESK. The V gene lost 1 base and the J gene lost 4 bases, with 23 bases spanning the gap. The CDR3 spans 20 residues. Stated time point: patch test 1, 2 weeks after DPC sensitization. The treatment is: therapeutic diphenylcyclopropenone sensitization with weekly scalp DPC. Investigators collected blood before applying each patch test. From the RACE reads, TCRdb called clonotypes with MiXCR, one entry per CDR3 protein. Among just under 350,000 distinct CDR3 sequences, around 6.9% were seen once, and the ten largest hold 8.4%. This clonotype was detected many times. As yet, its antigen is unknown.

The receptor was derived from a young woman with alopecia areata. Some clones in this sample may be carry-over from other donors' samples. The sequencing here drew on whole blood, taken in connection with sensitization to the hapten diphenylcyclopropenone (DPC). The V call is TRBV14, the J call TRBJ2-6; weak D call: TRBD1 (6 bases). CDR3 residues: CASSQGHSQGTPRGANVLTF. In nucleotides, the CDR3 is TGTGCCAGCAGCCAAGGGCACTCACAGGGAACCCCTCGGGGGGCCAACGTCCTGACTTTC.